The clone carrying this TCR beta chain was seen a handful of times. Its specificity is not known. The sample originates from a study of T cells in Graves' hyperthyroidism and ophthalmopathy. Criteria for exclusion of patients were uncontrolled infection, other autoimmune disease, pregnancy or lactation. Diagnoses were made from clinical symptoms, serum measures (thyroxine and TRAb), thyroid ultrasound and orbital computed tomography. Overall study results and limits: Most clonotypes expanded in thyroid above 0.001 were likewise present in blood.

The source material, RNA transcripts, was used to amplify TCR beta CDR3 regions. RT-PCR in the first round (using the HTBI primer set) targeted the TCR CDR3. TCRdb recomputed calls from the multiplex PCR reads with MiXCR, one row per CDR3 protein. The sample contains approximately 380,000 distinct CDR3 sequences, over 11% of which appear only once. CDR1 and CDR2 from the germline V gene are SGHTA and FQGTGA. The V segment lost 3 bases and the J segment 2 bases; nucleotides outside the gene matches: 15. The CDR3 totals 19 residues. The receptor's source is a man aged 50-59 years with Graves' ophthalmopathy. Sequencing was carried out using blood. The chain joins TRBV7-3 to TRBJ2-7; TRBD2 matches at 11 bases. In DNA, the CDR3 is TGTGCCAGCAGCTTGCCCGGGACTAGCGGACTAAACCTTCCCTACGAGCAGTACTTC. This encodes CASSLPGTSGLNLPYEQYF.